This TCR beta chain was identified during a study of blood T cell repertoires in COVID-19. The overall study: The United States, Italy and Spain were the sources of the acute and convalescent COVID-19 samples. PBMCs, B-cell-depleted T cells, or T cells were the source of the cDNA or gDNA that made up the material.

In the original processing: Reference gene primer amplification gave nucleated cell count estimates. Clones were read by immunoSEQ multiplex PCR, and TCRdb kept only the in-frame ones, dropping some. The DNA gave D and trimming, while V, J and clone size come from that table. The data show about 68,000 clones, approximately 90% seen once. It was during active infection that Seattle patients were enrolled and then longitudinally followed. Trimming left V 6 bases short and J 0 bases short, with 11 bases between. The CDR3 loop spans 15 amino acids. Germline loops: CDR1 LNHDA, CDR2 SQIVND (reference sequence).

Sequenced: peripheral blood. The chain joins TRBV19 to TRBJ2-2; maybe TRBD2 (5 bases). The TCR sequence derives from a woman aged 45-60 years with COVID-19, enrolled during active disease. Here the CDR3 DNA reads TGTGCCAGTAGATCGTCGCGGGCGAACACCGGGGAGCTGTTTTTT. Translation gives CASRSSRANTGELFF. The entire variable domain, with the rest obtained from reference TRBV19 and TRBJ2-2, is as follows: DGGITQSPKYLFRKEGQNVTLSCEQNLNHDAMYWYRQDPGQGLRLIYYSQIVNDFQKGDIAEGYSVSREKKESFPLTVTSAQKNPTAFYLCASRSSRANTGELFFGEGSRLTVL.